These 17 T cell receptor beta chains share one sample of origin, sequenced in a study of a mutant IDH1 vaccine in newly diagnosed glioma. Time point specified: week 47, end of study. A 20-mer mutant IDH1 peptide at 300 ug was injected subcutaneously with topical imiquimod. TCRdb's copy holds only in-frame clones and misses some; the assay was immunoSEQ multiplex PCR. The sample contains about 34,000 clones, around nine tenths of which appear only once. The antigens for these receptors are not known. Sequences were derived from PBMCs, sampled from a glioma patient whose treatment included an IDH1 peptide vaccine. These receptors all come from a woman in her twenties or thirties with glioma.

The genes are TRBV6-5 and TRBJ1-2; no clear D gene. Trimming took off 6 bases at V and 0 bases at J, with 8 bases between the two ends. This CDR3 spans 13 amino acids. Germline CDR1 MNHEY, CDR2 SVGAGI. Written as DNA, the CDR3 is TGTGCCAGCAGCACACCCCCTAACTATGGCTACACCTTC. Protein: CASSTPPNYGYTF.

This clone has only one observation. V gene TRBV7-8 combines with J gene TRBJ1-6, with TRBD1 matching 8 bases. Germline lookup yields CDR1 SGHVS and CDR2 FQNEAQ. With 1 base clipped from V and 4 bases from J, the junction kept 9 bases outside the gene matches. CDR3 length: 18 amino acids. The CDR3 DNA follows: TGTGCCAGCAGCTTAGATCGGGGGACAGGCGCTTATAATTCACCCCTCCACTTT. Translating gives CASSLDRGTGAYNSPLHF.

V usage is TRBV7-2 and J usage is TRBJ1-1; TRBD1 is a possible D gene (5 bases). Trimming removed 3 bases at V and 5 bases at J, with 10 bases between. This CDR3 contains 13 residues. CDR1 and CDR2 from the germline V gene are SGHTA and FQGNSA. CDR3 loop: CASSLRGRTEAFF. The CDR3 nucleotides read TGTGCCAGCAGCTTGCGGGGGAGGACTGAAGCTTTCTTT.

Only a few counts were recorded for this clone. CDR3 nucleotide sequence: TGTGCCAGCAGCGAAGGCAGGGCAAGGGATACTGAAGCTTTCTTT. The encoded protein is CASSEGRARDTEAFF. The chain uses TRBV9 and TRBJ1-1; the D gene is possibly TRBD1 (5 bases). The CDR3 has 15 residues. V was clipped by 3 bases and J by 5 bases, with 17 bases between them. Germline V gene lookup returns CDR1 SGDLS and CDR2 YYNGEE.

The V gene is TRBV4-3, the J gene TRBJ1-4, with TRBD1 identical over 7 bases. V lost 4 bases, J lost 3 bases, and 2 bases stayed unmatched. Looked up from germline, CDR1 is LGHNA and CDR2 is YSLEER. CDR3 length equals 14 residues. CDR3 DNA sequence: TGCGCCAGCAGCCCAGGGGGAGCTAATGAAAAACTGTTTTTT. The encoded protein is CASSPGGANEKLFF.

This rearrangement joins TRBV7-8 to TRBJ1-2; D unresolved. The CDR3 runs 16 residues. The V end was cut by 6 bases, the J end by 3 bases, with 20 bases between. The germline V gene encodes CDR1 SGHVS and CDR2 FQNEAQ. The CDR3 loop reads CASSSPPGRVDYGYTF. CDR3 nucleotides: TGTGCCAGCAGTTCTCCCCCAGGAAGGGTGGACTATGGCTACACCTTC.

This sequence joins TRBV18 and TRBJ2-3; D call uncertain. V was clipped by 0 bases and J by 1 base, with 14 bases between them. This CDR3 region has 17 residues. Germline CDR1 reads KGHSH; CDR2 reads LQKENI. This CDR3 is CASSPPVHGWGTDTQYF. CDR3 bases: TGTGCCAGCTCACCACCGGTGCATGGCTGGGGCACAGATACGCAGTATTTT.

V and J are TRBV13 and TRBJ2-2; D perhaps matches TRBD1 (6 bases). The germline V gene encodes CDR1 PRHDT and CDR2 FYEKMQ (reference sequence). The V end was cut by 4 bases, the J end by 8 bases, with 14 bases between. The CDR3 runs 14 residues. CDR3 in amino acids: CASSSSTGVGELFF. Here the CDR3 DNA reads TGTGCCAGCAGCTCCTCGACAGGCGTTGGGGAGCTGTTTTTT.

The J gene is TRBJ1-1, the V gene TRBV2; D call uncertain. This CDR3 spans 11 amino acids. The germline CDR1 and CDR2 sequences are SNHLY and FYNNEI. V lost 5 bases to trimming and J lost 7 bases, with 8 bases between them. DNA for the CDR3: TGTGCCAGCAGTCCCGTTGATGAAGCTTTCTTT. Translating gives CASSPVDEAFF.

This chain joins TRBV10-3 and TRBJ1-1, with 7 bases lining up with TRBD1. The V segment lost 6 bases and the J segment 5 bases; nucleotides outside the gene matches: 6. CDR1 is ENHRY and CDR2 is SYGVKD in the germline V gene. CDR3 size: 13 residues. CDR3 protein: CAISGRGRTEAFF. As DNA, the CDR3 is TGTGCCATCAGCGGCAGGGGGAGGACTGAAGCTTTCTTT.

DNA for the CDR3: TGTGCCAGCAGCGTACACCTAAGTTCCTCTGGAAACACCATATATTTT. Protein product: CASSVHLSSSGNTIYF. The J gene is TRBJ1-3, the V gene TRBV9; the D is unclear. Trimming stripped 1 base from V and 0 bases from J, with 11 bases between. This CDR3 comprises 16 residues. Per the germline V gene, CDR1 is SGDLS and CDR2 is YYNGEE. Variable domain in full (rest from reference TRBV9 and TRBJ1-3): DSGVTQTPKHLITATGQRVTLRCSPRSGDLSVYWYQQSLDQGLQFLIQYYNGEERAKGNILERFSAQQFPDLHSELNLSSLELGDSALYFCASSVHLSSSGNTIYFGEGSWLTVV.

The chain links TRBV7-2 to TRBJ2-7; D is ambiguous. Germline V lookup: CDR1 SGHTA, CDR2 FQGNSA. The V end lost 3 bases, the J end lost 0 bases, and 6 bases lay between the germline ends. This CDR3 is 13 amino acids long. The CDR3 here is CASSFQASYEQYF. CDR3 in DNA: TGTGCCAGCAGCTTCCAAGCCTCCTACGAGCAGTACTTC.

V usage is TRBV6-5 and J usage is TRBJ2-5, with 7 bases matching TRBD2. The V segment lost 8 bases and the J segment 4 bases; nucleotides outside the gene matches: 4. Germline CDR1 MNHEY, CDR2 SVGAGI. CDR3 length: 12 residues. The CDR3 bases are TGTGCCAGCCAAGCTAGCGGAGAGACCCAGTACTTC. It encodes CASQASGETQYF.

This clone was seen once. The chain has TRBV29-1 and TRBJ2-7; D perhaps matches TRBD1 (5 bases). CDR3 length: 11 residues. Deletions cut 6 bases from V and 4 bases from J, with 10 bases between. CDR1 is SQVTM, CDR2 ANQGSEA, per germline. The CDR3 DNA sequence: TGCAGCGTCGCGACAGAATACGAGCAGTACTTC. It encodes CSVATEYEQYF.

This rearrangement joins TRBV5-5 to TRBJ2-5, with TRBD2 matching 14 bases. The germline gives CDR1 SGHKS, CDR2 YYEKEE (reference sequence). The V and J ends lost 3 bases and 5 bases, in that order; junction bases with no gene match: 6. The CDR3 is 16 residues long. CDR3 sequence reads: CASSWGLAGEGETQYF. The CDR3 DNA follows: TGTGCCAGCAGCTGGGGACTAGCGGGGGAGGGTGAGACCCAGTACTTC.

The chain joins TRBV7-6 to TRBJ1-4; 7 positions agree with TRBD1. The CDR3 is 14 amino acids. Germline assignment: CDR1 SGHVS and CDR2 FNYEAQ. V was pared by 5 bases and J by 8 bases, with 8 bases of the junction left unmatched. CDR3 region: CASSQGGPGEKLFF. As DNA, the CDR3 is TGTGCCAGCAGCCAAGGGGGCCCTGGGGAAAAACTGTTTTTT.

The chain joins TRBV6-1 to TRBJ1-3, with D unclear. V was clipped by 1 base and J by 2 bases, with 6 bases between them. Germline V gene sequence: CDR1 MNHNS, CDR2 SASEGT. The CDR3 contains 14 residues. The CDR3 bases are TGTGCCAGCAGTGAAGGATTGGCTGGAAACACCATATATTTT. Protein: CASSEGLAGNTIYF.